The source of this T cell receptor (beta chain) is a study of T-cell memory formation after mild COVID-19. Looked up from germline, CDR1 is MNHNS and CDR2 is SASEGT. The CDR3 sequence is 14 residues long. The V and J ends lost 5 bases and 10 bases, in that order; junction bases with no gene match: 6. TCRdb redid the calling of the 5' RACE reads with MiXCR, one entry per CDR3 protein. The sample contains hundreds of thousands of distinct CDR3 sequences, approximately 15% of which appear only once. The chain recombines TRBV6-1 with TRBJ1-6; 9 bases are a match to TRBD1. The specimen was PBMCs or a T cell subset sorted from them (not recorded which). The source is a man aged 18 to 29 who had mild COVID-19 (a few samples of this study predate the infection). Cell type and time point are not known. CDR3 in DNA: TGTGCCAGCAGTCTGGACAGGGGAGGATCACCCCTCCACTTT. Amino acid sequence: CASSLDRGGSPLHF.